One and the same sample provided the 26 T cell receptor beta chains below, sequenced in a study of pediatric ulcerative colitis. The repertoire was sequenced with immunoSEQ multiplex PCR; TCRdb's copy has only in-frame clones and lacks some. The sample contains 37,000 or so clones, roughly 80% of which appear only once. Specimen: blood. The receptors stem from a girl aged 10 to 17 with moderate ulcerative colitis.

V gene TRBV10-3 combines with J gene TRBJ1-2; D gene ambiguous. CDR1 and CDR2 (germline): ENHRY, SYGVKD. The CDR3 runs 13 residues. Trimming shortened V by 3 bases and J by 3 bases, and 8 bases separated the two germline ends. The CDR3 DNA follows: TGTGCCATCAGTGAAGTACGTCACTATGGCTACACCTTC. The encoded protein is CAISEVRHYGYTF.

This clone was observed a handful of times. This chain connects TRBV6-5 to TRBJ1-2, with D perhaps TRBD1 (5 bases). The CDR3 extends over 15 amino acids. V gave up 6 bases and J gave up 2 bases, with 16 bases separating them. CDR1 MNHEY and CDR2 SVGAGI come from the germline V gene. The CDR3 DNA follows: TGTGCCAGCAGGGCGTGGGGCCCTCCGAACTATGGCTACACCTTC. Its protein product is CASRAWGPPNYGYTF.

The V gene is TRBV5-5, the J gene TRBJ2-7; D ambiguous. Per the germline V gene, CDR1 is SGHKS and CDR2 is YYEKEE (reference sequence). Trimming pared 4 bases from V and 2 bases from J, leaving 16 bases between. The length of the CDR3 is 15 residues. CDR3 region: CASSPRLGNTYEQYF. The CDR3 DNA follows: TGTGCCAGCAGCCCGAGACTCGGAAACACCTACGAGCAGTACTTC.

The chain employs TRBV27 and TRBJ2-3; 7 positions match TRBD2. Germline V gives CDR1 MNHEY, CDR2 SMNVEV (reference sequence). Trimming removed 5 bases from V and 13 bases from J; junction bases left unmatched: 12. This CDR3 is 13 amino acids long. DNA for the CDR3: TGTGCCAGCAGTGGGGTAAACGGGGGGACGGAGTATTTT. Amino acid sequence: CASSGVNGGTEYF.

J is TRBJ1-1 and V is TRBV18; D gene ambiguous. The CDR3 sequence is 16 residues long. The germline gives CDR1 KGHSH, CDR2 LQKENI. Deletions cut 0 bases from V and 2 bases from J, with 13 bases between. The CDR3 DNA sequence: TGTGCCAGCTCACCACCGAGGGTAGGACCTAACACTGAAGCTTTCTTT. It encodes CASSPPRVGPNTEAFF.

The chain has TRBV7-2 and TRBJ2-3, with 8 bases matching TRBD1. CDR1 is SGHTA, CDR2 FQGNSA, per germline. Unmatched junction bases numbered 8, after V lost 5 bases and J lost 1 base. The CDR3 length is 16 residues. The CDR3 sequence is CASSHGTGTGTDTQYF. The CDR3 nucleotides are TGTGCCAGCAGCCACGGGACAGGTACTGGCACAGATACGCAGTATTTT.

This clone has more than one count but fewer than ten. The chain is built from TRBV30 and TRBJ1-1, with D hard to call. Germline loops: CDR1 GTSNPN, CDR2 SVGIG (reference sequence). V was trimmed by 2 bases and J by 0 bases, leaving 7 bases between them. The CDR3 has 13 residues. CDR3 bases: TGTGCCTGGAGTCGAACAATGAACACTGAAGCTTTCTTT. As protein: CAWSRTMNTEAFF. Filled out from reference TRBV30 and TRBJ1-1, the complete variable domain reads SQTIHQWPATLVQPVGSPLSLECTVEGTSNPNLYWYRQAAGRGLQLLFYSVGIGQISSEVPQNLSASRPQDRQFILSSKKLLLSDSGFYLCAWSRTMNTEAFFGQGTRLTVV.

The rearrangement joins TRBV7-2 to TRBJ2-1, with TRBD2 matching over 9 bases. From germline, CDR1 is SGHTA and CDR2 FQGNSA. The CDR3 covers 15 residues. V shed 5 bases and J 6 bases; nucleotides not matched to a gene: 8. CDR3 DNA: TGTGCCAGCAGCCTTAGCGGGGGTGCGTTCAATGAGCAGTTCTTC. It is translated as CASSLSGGAFNEQFF.

The gene calls are TRBV5-4 and TRBJ1-2; D may be TRBD1 (6 bases). The germline V gene encodes CDR1 SGHNT and CDR2 YYREEE (reference sequence). The CDR3 totals 14 residues. V was shortened by 3 bases and J by 4 bases, with 13 bases between the two germline ends. CDR3 sequence reads: CASSYRTASYGYTF. In DNA form, the CDR3 reads TGTGCCAGCAGCTACCGGACAGCCTCCTATGGCTACACCTTC.

The chain has TRBV7-8 and TRBJ1-4; a weak D match, TRBD1 (6 bases). The CDR3 length is 17 residues. CDR1 is SGHVS and CDR2 is FQNEAQ in the germline V gene. V was trimmed by 3 bases and J by 8 bases, leaving 22 bases between them. The CDR3 spells CASSFGVNSNRVEKLFF. CDR3 DNA sequence: TGTGCCAGCAGCTTTGGTGTCAACAGCAACAGGGTGGAAAAACTGTTTTTT.

V is TRBV5-1 and J is TRBJ2-1; TRBD2 matches at 11 bases. V was pared by 0 bases and J by 1 base, with 9 bases of the junction left unmatched. The germline gives CDR1 SGHRS, CDR2 YFSETQ. The CDR3 is 19 amino acids. The CDR3 DNA follows: TGCGCCAGCAGCTTGGAGACTAGCGGGATAGTAGGGTCCTACAATGAGCAGTTCTTC. Translation gives CASSLETSGIVGSYNEQFF.

The gene calls are TRBV5-5 and TRBJ1-1; 9 nucleotides agree with TRBD1. Germline values: CDR1 SGHKS, CDR2 YYEKEE (reference sequence). This CDR3 has 15 residues. Trimming took 3 bases from V and 0 from J; bases not matched to a gene: 3. CDR3 loop: CASSSGTGMNTEAFF. As DNA, the CDR3 is TGTGCCAGCAGCTCCGGGACAGGGATGAACACTGAAGCTTTCTTT.

V gene TRBV10-2 combines with J gene TRBJ2-1; D possibly corresponds to TRBD2 (5 bases). Deletions cut 10 bases from V and 5 bases from J, with 18 bases between. CDR3 length equals 14 residues. From germline, CDR1 is WSHSY and CDR2 SAAADI. The CDR3 is CATSHVARDNEQFF. The CDR3, as DNA: TGCGCCACCTCCCACGTAGCGCGAGACAATGAGCAGTTCTTC.

The V call is TRBV7-9, the J call TRBJ1-5; D possibly corresponds to TRBD1 (6 bases). The germline gives CDR1 SEHNR, CDR2 FQNEAQ (reference sequence). The germline V and J ends were trimmed by 8 bases and 6 bases, with 17 bases remaining between them. The CDR3 covers 14 residues. The CDR3 DNA reads TGTGCCAGCTCAGAGGGCCAGGGGACTCAGCCCCAGCATTTT. Translated: CASSEGQGTQPQHF.

The chain has TRBV9 and TRBJ2-3; D not certain. V lost 3 bases to trimming and J lost 5 bases, with 4 bases between them. Germline V gives CDR1 SGDLS, CDR2 YYNGEE. This CDR3 comprises 11 residues. The CDR3 here is CASSAGDTQYF. The CDR3 bases are TGTGCCAGCAGCGCGGGAGATACGCAGTATTTT.

The V and J genes are TRBV7-9 and TRBJ2-1; 8 bases fit TRBD1. The CDR3 contains 13 residues. Germline CDR1 reads SEHNR; CDR2 reads FQNEAQ (reference sequence). Trimming at V came to 5 bases and at J to 4 bases, leaving 1 base not matched to a gene. In nucleotides, the CDR3 is TGTGCCAGCAGCCGACAGGGGTACAATGAGCAGTTCTTC. It encodes CASSRQGYNEQFF.

CDR3 protein: CATGKEGGSYNEQFF. The CDR3 DNA sequence: TGCGCCACCGGTAAAGAGGGGGGCTCTTACAATGAGCAGTTCTTC. The gene calls are TRBV5-1 and TRBJ2-1; D possibly uses TRBD1 or TRBD2 (6 bases each). The CDR3 consists of 15 residues. Trimming stripped 9 bases from V and 4 bases from J, with 20 bases between. The germline gives CDR1 SGHRS, CDR2 YFSETQ.

This clone is a singleton in its sample. The chain joins TRBV18 to TRBJ2-5, with D tentatively TRBD2 (5 bases). CDR3 length equals 12 residues. With 3 bases removed from V and 3 bases from J, the gap between germline ends came to 5 bases. The V gene's germline CDR1 is KGHSH and CDR2 LQKENI. CDR3 protein: CASSPEEETQYF. CDR3 in DNA: TGTGCCAGCTCACCGGAGGAAGAGACCCAGTACTTC.

The chain carries TRBV29-1 and TRBJ1-3; no reliable D call. Trimming shortened V by 4 bases and J by 1 base, and 8 bases separated the two germline ends. Germline V gene sequence: CDR1 SQVTM, CDR2 ANQGSEA. The CDR3 consists of 13 residues. The CDR3 DNA reads as TGCAGCGTTGTTTTCGTTTCTGGAAACACCATATATTTT. It is translated as CSVVFVSGNTIYF.

The rearrangement uses TRBV5-1 and TRBJ1-2; 11 bases fit TRBD1. CDR1 and CDR2 (germline): SGHRS, YFSETQ. The V and J ends lost 4 bases and 3 bases, in that order; junction bases with no gene match: 5. This CDR3 comprises 15 residues. For the CDR3, the DNA is TGCGCCAGCAGCCAAGGGACAGGGGGATACTATGGCTACACCTTC. Amino acid sequence: CASSQGTGGYYGYTF.

The rearrangement joins TRBV11-3 to TRBJ1-6, with no clear D. Germline CDR1 reads SGHNT; CDR2 reads YENEEA. Trimming took 4 bases from V and 9 from J, leaving 16 bases between them. This CDR3 is built from 15 residues. CDR3 amino acids: CASSSGPSGSSPLHF. The CDR3 nucleotides are TGTGCCAGCAGCTCCGGGCCCTCCGGCAGTTCACCCCTCCACTTT.

The chain employs TRBV30 and TRBJ1-1, with D perhaps matching TRBD1 (6 bases). This CDR3 has 12 amino acids. Germline values: CDR1 GTSNPN, CDR2 SVGIG (reference sequence). The V end was cut by 5 bases, the J end by 5 bases, with 12 bases between. Written as DNA, the CDR3 is TGTGCCTGGTCTCAGGGGTGGACTGAAGCTTTCTTT. This encodes CAWSQGWTEAFF.

The sample holds a few counts of this clone. The chain uses TRBV20-1 and TRBJ2-1; no definite D call. Germline V gene data show CDR1 as DFQATT and CDR2 as SNEGSKA (reference sequence). V was pared by 0 bases and J by 3 bases, with 0 bases between. The CDR3 contains 11 residues. This CDR3 reads CSARDYNEQFF. As DNA, the CDR3 is TGCAGTGCTAGAGACTACAATGAGCAGTTCTTC.

This clone was picked up one time. The V call is TRBV11-1, the J call TRBJ2-1; D gene uncertain. The CDR3 loop spans 17 amino acids. The germline V gene encodes CDR1 SGHAT and CDR2 FQDESV (reference sequence). V lost 3 bases to trimming and J lost 4 bases, with 19 bases between them. The CDR3 is CASSLVRPLLTYNEQFF. The CDR3 DNA follows: TGTGCCAGCAGCTTGGTCCGCCCATTACTAACTTACAATGAGCAGTTCTTC.

The chain links TRBV2 to TRBJ2-7; 7 bases are a match to TRBD1. The CDR3 totals 14 residues. The ends lost 2 bases at V and 0 bases at J; junction bases unmatched: 1. The germline V gene has CDR1 SNHLY and CDR2 FYNNEI. The CDR3 DNA reads TGTGCCAGCAGTGAACCAGGGGGCTCCTACGAGCAGTACTTC. This sequence encodes CASSEPGGSYEQYF.

CDR3 DNA sequence: TGTGCCAGCTCACCAGGCTCTTGGGGGGATACGCAGTATTTT. Translating gives CASSPGSWGDTQYF. This chain joins TRBV18 and TRBJ2-3; D possibly uses TRBD1 or TRBD2 (5 bases each). Germline lookup yields CDR1 KGHSH and CDR2 LQKENI. The CDR3 runs to 14 residues. Trimming stripped 2 bases from V and 6 bases from J, with 12 bases between.